These 15 T cell receptor beta chains were sequenced from one sample in a study of shared clonotypes between healthy human individuals. Terminally differentiated effector memory CD45RA+ cells were excluded from the naive CD8 cells, which were CD45RO-negative and positively selected for CCR7. The repertoire was sequenced with immunoSEQ multiplex PCR; TCRdb's copy has only in-frame clones and lacks some. This repertoire shows about 800,000 clones, about 96% found once; its top ten account for about 0.21%. The material sequenced was naive CD8+ T cells sorted from blood. The receptors were gathered from a man younger than 40 in good health.

The V and J genes are TRBV6-1 and TRBJ2-7, with no clear D. V lost 6 bases, J lost 2 bases, and 8 bases lay in between. CDR3 length: 12 amino acids. The germline CDR1 and CDR2 sequences are MNHNS and SASEGT. CDR3 in amino acids: CASRMATYEQYF. The DNA of the CDR3 is TGTGCCAGCAGAATGGCTACCTACGAGCAGTACTTC.

Points on this clone: Other DNA sequences in this sample translate to the same CDR3. This chain links TRBV27 with TRBJ1-5; TRBD1 might be the D (6 bases). Trimming took 2 bases from V and 6 from J, leaving 11 bases between them. CDR1 is MNHEY and CDR2 is SMNVEV in the germline V gene (reference sequence). This CDR3 spans 14 amino acids. CDR3 sequence reads: CASSLGGAGQPQHF. The DNA for the CDR3 is TGTGCCAGCAGTTTAGGGGGGGCTGGTCAGCCCCAGCATTTT.

V is TRBV7-2 and J is TRBJ2-7, with TRBD2 matching over 10 bases. This CDR3 is built from 16 residues. Losses at the gene ends were 5 bases for V and 2 bases for J; bases not matched to a gene: 9. Germline V gene sequence: CDR1 SGHTA, CDR2 FQGNSA. CDR3 loop: CASSALGLAATYEQYF. The CDR3 region has the DNA TGTGCCAGCAGCGCTCTTGGACTAGCGGCCACCTACGAGCAGTACTTC. Combining the CDR3 with reference TRBV7-2 and TRBJ2-7 gives the whole variable domain GAGVSQSPSNKVTEKGKDVELRCDPISGHTALYWYRQSLGQGLEFLIYFQGNSAPDKSGLPSDRFSAERTGGSVSTLTIQRTQQEDSAVYLCASSALGLAATYEQYFGPGTRLTVT.

Concerning this clone itself: The same CDR3 arises from other DNA sequences in this sample as well. The chain carries TRBV27 and TRBJ2-1; tentatively, D is TRBD2 (5 bases). The CDR3 covers 12 residues. V lost 3 bases to trimming and J lost 7 bases, with 7 bases between them. The V gene's germline CDR1 is MNHEY and CDR2 SMNVEV (reference sequence). The DNA for the CDR3 is TGTGCCAGCAGTTTCCCGGGGAATGAGCAGTTCTTC. Translating it yields CASSFPGNEQFF.

The V and J genes are TRBV7-1 and TRBJ1-1, with 9 bases that match TRBD1. TRBV7-1 is an open reading frame, and its role is uncertain. This CDR3 comprises 17 residues. Trimming removed 5 bases from V and 0 bases from J; junction bases left unmatched: 10. The chain's CDR3 is CASSRPRDREMNTEAFF. The CDR3 DNA reads TGTGCCAGCAGCAGACCCCGGGACAGGGAAATGAACACTGAAGCTTTCTTT.

The chain couples TRBV12-5 to TRBJ2-7; 9 bases fit TRBD1. Germline CDR1 is LGHNT and CDR2 is FRNRAP. The CDR3 runs to 12 residues. In nucleotides, the CDR3 is TGTGCCCCGGGACAGGGAACGAGGGAGCAGTACTTC. It is translated as CAPGQGTREQYF.

This rearrangement joins TRBV15 to TRBJ2-7; D might be TRBD1 or TRBD2, each matching 5 bases. The CDR3 length is 15 residues. The germline V and J ends were trimmed by 5 bases and 3 bases, with 17 bases remaining between them. Germline values: CDR1 LNHNV, CDR2 YYDKDF (reference sequence). The CDR3 region is CATSHLTRDGYEQYF. For the CDR3, the DNA is TGTGCCACCAGCCACCTTACCAGGGACGGCTACGAGCAGTACTTC.

V is TRBV27 and J is TRBJ2-1, with D possibly matching TRBD1 (5 bases). Germline loops: CDR1 MNHEY, CDR2 SMNVEV (reference sequence). The CDR3 has 14 amino acids. The V end was cut by 7 bases, the J end by 0 bases, with 10 bases between. The CDR3 protein is CASKAGNSYNEQFF. CDR3 coding DNA: TGTGCCAGCAAGGCAGGGAACTCCTACAATGAGCAGTTCTTC.

V gene TRBV9 combines with J gene TRBJ2-1, with TRBD1 matching 7 bases. Germline loops: CDR1 SGDLS, CDR2 YYNGEE. The CDR3 contains 14 residues. Trimming removed 3 bases from V and 5 bases from J; junction bases left unmatched: 5. CDR3 bases: TGTGCCAGCAGCGGGAGGACAGGACACAATGAGCAGTTCTTC. Translated, it gives CASSGRTGHNEQFF.

V and J are TRBV9 and TRBJ2-2; D remains ambiguous. The CDR3 has 14 amino acids. V was cut by 4 bases and J by 3 bases, with 10 bases left in between. The V gene's germline CDR1 is SGDLS and CDR2 YYNGEE. CDR3 sequence (DNA): TGTGCCAGCAGCTTTCGTCGGGACACCGGGGAGCTGTTTTTT. As protein: CASSFRRDTGELFF. Using reference TRBV9 and TRBJ2-2 for the parts outside the CDR3, the full variable domain is DSGVTQTPKHLITATGQRVTLRCSPRSGDLSVYWYQQSLDQGLQFLIQYYNGEERAKGNILERFSAQQFPDLHSELNLSSLELGDSALYFCASSFRRDTGELFFGEGSRLTVL.

The chain joins TRBV29-1 to TRBJ2-5; weak D call: TRBD1 (6 bases). Between the trimmed V and J ends, which lost 1 base and 2 bases, there was a span of 26 bases. The CDR3 totals 19 residues. Germline CDR1 SQVTM, CDR2 ANQGSEA. CDR3 sequence: CSVEVIMMGARQDQETQYF. The CDR3 DNA reads as TGCAGCGTTGAAGTAATTATGATGGGGGCTAGGCAGGATCAAGAGACCCAGTACTTC.

The rearrangement links TRBV4-3 to TRBJ2-7; D is uncertain. The CDR3 sequence is 13 residues long. V was cut by 3 bases and J by 4 bases, with 10 bases left in between. Germline-derived CDR1 and CDR2 are LGHNA and YSLEER. Here the CDR3 reads CASSQAEQYEQYF. The CDR3 DNA reads as TGCGCCAGCAGCCAGGCGGAACAGTACGAGCAGTACTTC.

The chain joins TRBV9 to TRBJ2-1; 9 bases fit TRBD1. The CDR3 covers 15 residues. V lost 0 bases and J lost 8; bases outside the gene matches: 6. Germline CDR1 and CDR2: SGDLS and YYNGEE. DNA for the CDR3: TGTGCCAGCAGCGTAGAGGACAGGGGAGTCGATGAGCAGTTCTTC. This translates into CASSVEDRGVDEQFF.

The chain employs TRBV7-9 and TRBJ2-2, with a weak D call TRBD1 (5 bases). Trimming took off 3 bases at V and 0 bases at J, with 8 bases between the two ends. Germline loops: CDR1 SEHNR, CDR2 FQNEAQ (reference sequence). This CDR3 spans 15 amino acids. The CDR3: CASSFRQTNTGELFF. In nucleotides, the CDR3 is TGTGCCAGCAGCTTTAGACAGACGAACACCGGGGAGCTGTTTTTT. The whole variable domain, remainder taken from reference TRBV7-9 and TRBJ2-2, is DTGVSQNPRHKITKRGQNVTFRCDPISEHNRLYWYRQTLGQGPEFLTYFQNEAQLEKSRLLSDRFSAERPKGSFSTLEIQRTEQGDSAMYLCASSFRQTNTGELFFGEGSRLTVL.

CDR3 DNA sequence: TGCGCCAGCAGCCAAACTAGCCTCTCCTACGAGCAGTACTTC. This sequence encodes CASSQTSLSYEQYF. The rearrangement uses TRBV4-1 and TRBJ2-7; tentative D call: TRBD2 (6 bases). Trimming stripped 2 bases from V and 0 bases from J, with 8 bases between. The CDR3 extends over 14 amino acids. Per the germline V gene, CDR1 is MGHRA and CDR2 is YSYEKL.